This T cell receptor (beta chain) stems from a study of vaccination and CD4 T cells after COVID-19. As to this clonotype: Its antigen is still unknown.

Cultured CD4+ T-cell DNA underwent Oncomine TCR Beta short-read sequencing. TCRdb analysed the PCR reads with MiXCR anew, one entry per CDR3 protein. The sample includes 14,000 to 15,000 distinct CDR3 sequences, 43% of them seen just once. Documented treatment: roughly 11-day PBMC culture with coronavirus spike peptide pools or control peptides (ViraFEST assay). Between the trimmed V and J ends, which lost 5 bases and 0 bases, there was a span of 14 bases. Per germline, CDR1 DFQATT and CDR2 SNEGSKA (reference sequence). This CDR3 region has 16 residues. The rearrangement uses TRBV20-1 and TRBJ1-6, with D perhaps TRBD1 (5 bases). This receptor was obtained from a human donor who had recovered from COVID-19. Material for sequencing was CD4+ T cells from blood, cultured in vitro. This CDR3 is CSAEPGLSSYNSPLHF. CDR3 nucleotide sequence: TGCAGTGCTGAACCGGGACTTAGCTCCTATAATTCACCCCTCCACTTT.